A single sample gave rise to the 21 T cell receptor beta chains below, sequenced in a study of T cell responses to AZD1222 COVID-19 vaccine. Repertoires were generated with immunoSEQ multiplex PCR, while TCRdb's copy carries only in-frame clones and drops some. The sample lists 80,000 to 100,000 clones; 88% were seen once. Material: peripheral blood, obtained on day 0 of AZD1222 vaccination. All receptors derive from an adult in good health.

V and J are TRBV5-4 and TRBJ2-5, with D perhaps matching TRBD2 (7 bases). Trimming left V 3 bases short and J 4 bases short, with 19 bases between. The CDR3 runs to 16 residues. The germline V gene has CDR1 SGHNT and CDR2 YYREEE (reference sequence). The CDR3 loop reads CASSSYRLGGAETQYF. The DNA of the CDR3 is TGTGCCAGCAGCTCCTACAGACTAGGGGGGGCAGAGACCCAGTACTTC.

The V and J genes are TRBV28 and TRBJ1-2, with D unresolved. V dropped 4 bases and J dropped 2 bases, with 11 bases sitting between them. The germline V gene has CDR1 MDHEN and CDR2 SYDVKM. This CDR3 region has 14 residues. In DNA form, the CDR3 reads TGTGCCAGCAGTTCCCCACCGGGGAACTATGGCTACACCTTC. As protein: CASSSPPGNYGYTF.

This chain uses TRBV3-1 (or the pseudogene TRBV3-2) with TRBJ2-5; tentatively, D is TRBD2 (6 bases). Germline CDR1 LGHDT, CDR2 YNNKEL (reference sequence). There are 13 residues in the CDR3. Trimming stripped 1 base from V and 7 bases from J, with 10 bases between. CDR3 loop: CASSQVLEGTQYF. DNA for the CDR3: TGTGCCAGCAGCCAAGTGCTGGAGGGGACCCAGTACTTC.

This clone occurred once. The chain uses TRBV28 and TRBJ2-5; 7 nucleotides match TRBD2. CDR1 is MDHEN, CDR2 SYDVKM, per germline. Trimming took 5 bases from V and 0 from J; bases not matched to a gene: 12. The length of the CDR3 is 17 residues. CDR3 amino acids: CASSPPLGGGDQETQYF. CDR3 in DNA: TGTGCCAGCAGTCCTCCTCTAGGTGGGGGGGACCAAGAGACCCAGTACTTC.

The chain carries TRBV9 and TRBJ1-2, with a possible D match to TRBD1 (6 bases). Looked up from germline, CDR1 is SGDLS and CDR2 is YYNGEE. This CDR3 contains 15 residues. Deletions cut 4 bases from V and 0 bases from J, with 13 bases between. The CDR3 sequence: CASSPIDRSNYGYTF. CDR3 sequence (DNA): TGTGCCAGCAGCCCCATCGACAGGTCTAACTATGGCTACACCTTC. The full variable domain, completed using reference TRBV9 and TRBJ1-2, is DSGVTQTPKHLITATGQRVTLRCSPRSGDLSVYWYQQSLDQGLQFLIQYYNGEERAKGNILERFSAQQFPDLHSELNLSSLELGDSALYFCASSPIDRSNYGYTFGSGTRLTVV.

This chain joins TRBV15 and TRBJ1-6; 7 bases are a match to TRBD1. The germline CDR1 and CDR2 sequences are LNHNV and YYDKDF (reference sequence). Trimming cost V 2 bases and J 8 bases; bases outside gene matches: 6. CDR3 length: 15 amino acids. CDR3 protein: CATSRKDRVYSPLHF. The CDR3, as DNA: TGTGCCACCAGCAGAAAAGACAGGGTATATTCACCCCTCCACTTT.

The rearrangement links TRBV6-1 to TRBJ1-5; 7 positions match TRBD1. The CDR3 contains 16 residues. The ends lost 3 bases at V and 5 bases at J; junction bases unmatched: 10. CDR1 is MNHNS and CDR2 is SASEGT in the germline V gene. The chain's CDR3 is CASSDEDRADDQPQHF. As DNA, the CDR3 is TGTGCCAGCAGTGACGAAGACAGGGCGGATGATCAGCCCCAGCATTTT.

This clone was picked up one time. The chain has TRBV5-1 and TRBJ2-5, with D unclear. CDR3 length: 12 amino acids. V lost 2 bases to trimming and J lost 5 bases, with 7 bases between them. The germline gives CDR1 SGHRS, CDR2 YFSETQ. The CDR3 DNA is TGCGCCAGCAGCTTTGAGTTGGAGACCCAGTACTTC. Amino acids: CASSFELETQYF. The full variable domain, in which reference TRBV5-1 and TRBJ2-5 provide the parts outside the CDR3, is KAGVTQTPRYLIKTRGQQVTLSCSPISGHRSVSWYQQTPGQGLQFLFEYFSETQRNKGNFPGRFSGRQFSNSRSEMNVSTLELGDSALYLCASSFELETQYFGPGTRLLVL.

The chain is built from TRBV7-2 and TRBJ1-5; D unresolved. The germline V gene has CDR1 SGHTA and CDR2 FQGNSA. This CDR3 contains 14 residues. Trimming shortened V by 1 base and J by 3 bases, and 7 bases separated the two germline ends. The CDR3 sequence is CASSLGQNNQPQHF. CDR3 nucleotide sequence: TGTGCCAGCAGCTTAGGTCAGAACAATCAGCCCCAGCATTTT.

CDR3 sequence reads: CASSARTGNTGELFF. DNA of the CDR3: TGTGCCAGTAGTGCACGGACAGGGAACACCGGGGAGCTGTTTTTT. The chain combines TRBV19 with TRBJ2-2; 7 bases line up with TRBD1. The germline V gene encodes CDR1 LNHDA and CDR2 SQIVND (reference sequence). This CDR3 region has 15 residues. Unmatched junction bases numbered 4, after V lost 5 bases and J lost 1 base.

The chain combines TRBV6-1 with TRBJ1-2, with 7 bases aligning to TRBD1. The CDR3 is made up of 15 amino acids. The trim removed 1 base at V and 4 bases at J, leaving 6 bases unmatched. Germline CDR1 and CDR2: MNHNS and SASEGT. The CDR3, as DNA: TGTGCCAGCAGTGAAGGGGCAGGGGGAGGCTATGGCTACACCTTC. Translated, it gives CASSEGAGGGYGYTF.

This chain connects TRBV30 to TRBJ1-1, with 7 nucleotides matching TRBD1. Germline assignment: CDR1 GTSNPN and CDR2 SVGIG (reference sequence). J gave up 0 bases and V 4 bases, and 5 bases lay outside the gene matches. The CDR3 is made up of 14 amino acids. The CDR3 loop reads CAWIRDSLNTEAFF. CDR3 in DNA: TGTGCCTGGATTAGGGACAGTCTGAACACTGAAGCTTTCTTT.

This chain connects TRBV7-2 to TRBJ1-5; possible D gene TRBD1, 5 bases. V was shortened by 1 base and J by 4 bases, with 17 bases between the two germline ends. This CDR3 is built from 17 residues. The V gene's germline CDR1 is SGHTA and CDR2 FQGNSA. CDR3 DNA: TGTGCCAGCAGCTTAGTTCCCCGGACAACATTAAATCAGCCCCAGCATTTT. Translating gives CASSLVPRTTLNQPQHF.

The chain employs TRBV6-2 or TRBV6-3 and TRBJ2-7, with 8 bases fitting TRBD2. V trimming: 5 bases; J trimming: 0 bases; junction bases outside the gene matches: 3. CDR1 is MNHEY, CDR2 SVGEGT, per germline. The CDR3 has 14 residues. This CDR3 is CASSGSGGSYEQYF. The CDR3, as DNA: TGTGCCAGCAGTGGCAGCGGGGGCTCCTACGAGCAGTACTTC.

The rearrangement uses TRBV6-5 and TRBJ2-2; 9 bases map to TRBD2. V was pared by 7 bases and J by 6 bases, with 9 bases of the junction left unmatched. The CDR3 contains 15 residues. The germline V gene has CDR1 MNHEY and CDR2 SVGAGI. CDR3 amino acids: CASTEGGGAAGELFF. CDR3 coding DNA: TGTGCCAGCACCGAGGGCGGGGGGGCGGCCGGGGAGCTGTTTTTT.

The J gene is TRBJ2-5, the V gene TRBV5-6; 11 nucleotides align to TRBD2. Germline V lookup: CDR1 SGHDT, CDR2 YYEEEE. The ends lost 4 bases at V and 5 bases at J; junction bases unmatched: 10. CDR3 length equals 16 residues. The chain's CDR3 is CASSTLAGGLEETQYF. The CDR3 nucleotides are TGTGCCAGCAGCACCTTAGCGGGGGGGCTGGAGGAGACCCAGTACTTC.

Written as DNA, the CDR3 is TGTGCTAGTGGTTTGAGCCGGGACTTGCACATCAATGAGCAGTTCTTC. Its protein product is CASGLSRDLHINEQFF. The chain recombines TRBV12-5 with TRBJ2-1; possibly TRBD2 for D (6 bases). CDR1 LGHNT and CDR2 FRNRAP come from the germline V gene. Between the trimmed V and J ends, which lost 2 bases and 6 bases, there was a span of 17 bases. The CDR3 covers 16 residues. Using reference TRBV12-5 and TRBJ2-1 for the parts outside the CDR3, the full variable domain is DARVTQTPRHKVTEMGQEVTMRCQPILGHNTVFWYRQTMMQGLELLAYFRNRAPLDDSGMPKDRFSAEMPDATLATLKIQPSEPRDSAVYFCASGLSRDLHINEQFFGPGTRLTVL.

The V and J genes are TRBV4-1 and TRBJ2-1; D is uncertain. CDR1 MGHRA and CDR2 YSYEKL come from the germline V gene. Trimming left V 3 bases short and J 4 bases short, with 13 bases between. CDR3 size: 15 residues. The CDR3 is CASSQGRAEYNEQFF. The CDR3 region has the DNA TGCGCCAGCAGCCAGGGTAGGGCAGAATACAATGAGCAGTTCTTC.

This chain uses TRBV12-3 or TRBV12-4 with TRBJ1-2; 8 bases map to TRBD1. Trimming at V came to 5 bases and at J to 14 bases, leaving 10 bases not matched to a gene. The CDR3 totals 12 residues. In DNA form, the CDR3 reads TGTGCCAGCAGTCCTACAGGGGGAAAGAGGACCTTC. Its translation: CASSPTGGKRTF.

V gene TRBV7-8 combines with J gene TRBJ1-2; D remains ambiguous. From germline, CDR1 is SGHVS and CDR2 FQNEAQ. The V gene lost 0 bases and the J gene lost 7 bases, with 12 bases spanning the gap. The length of the CDR3 is 14 residues. The CDR3 nucleotides read TGTGCCAGCAGCTTAGCTTCGTCAGCAGGTGGCTACACCTTC. Protein product: CASSLASSAGGYTF. Complete variable domain (other parts from reference TRBV7-8 and TRBJ1-2): GAGVSQSPRYKVAKRGQDVALRCDPISGHVSLFWYQQALGQGPEFLTYFQNEAQLDKSGLPSDRFFAERPEGSVSTLKIQRTQQEDSAVYLCASSLASSAGGYTFGSGTRLTVV.

The genes are TRBV6-6 and TRBJ2-7; perhaps TRBD1 as D (5 bases). Deletions cut 5 bases from V and 11 bases from J, with 28 bases between. Germline V gives CDR1 MNHNY, CDR2 SVGAGI (reference sequence). This CDR3 is 16 amino acids long. The CDR3 DNA reads TGTGCCAGCAGTCCATCGACCCCTATGCAGGACCTAGGGGAGTACTTC. This codes for CASSPSTPMQDLGEYF.